This record concerns one T cell receptor beta chain sequence. This entry belongs to a study of T cell changes during pregnancy in multiple sclerosis. Sequencing was performed with immunoSEQ multiplex PCR; in TCRdb, only in-frame clones are kept and a portion is missing. The sample consists of just under 60,000 clones, nearly 95% of them appearing once. The CDR3 is 13 amino acids. CDR1 is MNHNY and CDR2 is SVGAGI in the germline V gene (reference sequence). With 2 bases removed from V and 4 bases from J, the gap between germline ends came to 7 bases. The rearrangement links TRBV6-6 to TRBJ2-3, with D unclear. The sample here was peripheral blood, taken in the first trimester of pregnancy. This TCR derives from a female donor with multiple sclerosis, enrolled in a pregnancy study. CDR3 sequence reads: CASSYPPADTQYF. As DNA, the CDR3 is TGTGCCAGCAGTTACCCCCCGGCAGATACGCAGTATTTT.